This T cell receptor (beta chain) was profiled in a study of T-cell reconstitution after alpha-beta-depleted transplantation in children. Study-wide findings and caveats: Where alpha-beta T cells came from about two months after transplant was reportedly several hundred expanded graft clones. The main origin of T-cell counts and diversity one year after transplant was newly produced T cells.

Unique molecular identifiers were incorporated into the prepared TCRbeta library. From the PCR reads, TCRdb called clonotypes with MiXCR, one entry per CDR3 protein. The profile covers 750,000 to 950,000 distinct CDR3 sequences, with approximately 15% appearing a single time and approximately 5% taken by the ten largest. Concerning this clonotype itself: Its target is not known.

The CDR3 runs 12 residues. In germline, CDR1 is SQVTM, CDR2 ANQGSEA. This chain joins TRBV29-1 and TRBJ1-1; D might be TRBD1 (6 bases). The receptor was derived from a male patient younger than 18 who had a stem cell transplant for acute lymphoblastic leukemia, so the T cells may come from the graft donor. Sequencing was performed on PBMCs, mostly from graft donor cells, taken 360 days after TCRalphabeta/CD19-depleted stem cell transplant. CDR3 nucleotides: TGCGGGTCGCTAGCCAGGGGCACTGAAGCTTTCTTT. Amino acids: CGSLARGTEAFF. Together with reference TRBV29-1 and TRBJ1-1, the CDR3 gives the full variable domain: SAVISQKPSRDICQRGTSLTIQCQVDSQVTMMFWYRQQPGQSLTLIATANQGSEATYESGFVIDKFPISRPNLTFSTLTVSNMSPEDSSIYLCGSLARGTEAFFGQGTRLTVV.